This entry is about one T cell receptor (beta chain). This record comes from a study of blood T cell repertoires in COVID-19. In the study's own analysis: Amplification of reference gene primers provided the estimated nucleated cell counts. Repertoires were generated with immunoSEQ multiplex PCR, while TCRdb's copy carries only in-frame clones and drops some. D and trimming were read from the DNA, whereas the V and J calls and clone size are those reported in that table. The table shows 300,000 or so clones, with 85% occurring only once. Germline V gives CDR1 SNHLY, CDR2 FYNNEI. The V gene lost 6 bases and the J gene lost 3 bases, with 11 bases spanning the gap. There are 14 residues in the CDR3.

The specimen sequenced was peripheral blood. V gene TRBV2 combines with J gene TRBJ1-4, with D uncertain. The receptor was isolated from a woman aged 45-65 years with active or convalescent COVID-19. The CDR3 nucleotides read TGTGCCAGCAGGACACAGTTACCTAATGAAAAACTGTTTTTT. It translates to CASRTQLPNEKLFF.